This TCR beta chain was profiled in a study of response to subunit inactivated influenza vaccine. Study-wide results and limits: It was suggested by the authors that few new T cells are recruited by each seasonal influenza vaccination.

About this clonotype: Antigen: not known.

One entry per CDR3 protein results from TCRdb running MiXCR on the RT-PCR reads. The data show some 850,000 distinct CDR3 sequences, around 20% seen once. CDR1 DFQATT and CDR2 SNEGSKA come from the germline V gene (reference sequence). CDR3 length equals 13 residues. Between the trimmed V and J ends, which lost 3 bases and 4 bases, there was a span of 10 bases. The source is a man between 45 and 60 years old who received an inactivated influenza vaccine. Sequenced material: PBMCs from blood, taken 4 to 6 days after vaccination. The chain links TRBV20-1 to TRBJ1-5; D gene unclear. CDR3 sequence (DNA): TGCAGTGCTAGTCGCCAAGAAAATCAGCCCCAGCATTTT. Amino acids: CSASRQENQPQHF.